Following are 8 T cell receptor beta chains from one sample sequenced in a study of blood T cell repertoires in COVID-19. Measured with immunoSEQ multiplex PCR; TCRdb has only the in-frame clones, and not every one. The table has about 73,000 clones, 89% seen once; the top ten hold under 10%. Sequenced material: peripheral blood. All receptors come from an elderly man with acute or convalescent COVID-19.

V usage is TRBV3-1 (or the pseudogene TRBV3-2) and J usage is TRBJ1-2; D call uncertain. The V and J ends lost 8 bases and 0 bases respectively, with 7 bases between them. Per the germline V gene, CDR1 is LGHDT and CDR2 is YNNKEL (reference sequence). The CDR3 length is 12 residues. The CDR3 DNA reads TGTGCCAGCTACGCAGCTAACTATGGCTACACCTTC. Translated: CASYAANYGYTF.

The CDR3 protein is CASSRSELSEQYF. In nucleotides, the CDR3 is TGTGCCAGTAGTCGTAGCGAGCTGTCCGAGCAGTACTTC. The J gene is TRBJ2-7, the V gene TRBV19, with a tentative D call TRBD2 (5 bases). With 5 bases removed from V and 6 bases from J, the gap between germline ends came to 14 bases. Germline V gives CDR1 LNHDA, CDR2 SQIVND (reference sequence). The CDR3 has 13 amino acids.

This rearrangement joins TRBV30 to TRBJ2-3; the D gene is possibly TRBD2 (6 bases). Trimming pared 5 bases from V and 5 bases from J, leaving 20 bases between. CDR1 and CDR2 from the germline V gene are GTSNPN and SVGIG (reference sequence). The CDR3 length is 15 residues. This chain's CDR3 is CAWAGTPDTLDTQYF. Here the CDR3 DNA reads TGTGCCTGGGCCGGGACTCCAGATACATTAGATACGCAGTATTTT.

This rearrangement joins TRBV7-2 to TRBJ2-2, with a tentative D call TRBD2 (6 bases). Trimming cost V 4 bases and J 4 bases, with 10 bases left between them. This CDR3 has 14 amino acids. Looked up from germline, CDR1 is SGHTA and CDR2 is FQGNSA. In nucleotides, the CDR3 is TGTGCCAGCAGCTCGACGGGGGTCACCGGGGAGCTGTTTTTT. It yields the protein CASSSTGVTGELFF.

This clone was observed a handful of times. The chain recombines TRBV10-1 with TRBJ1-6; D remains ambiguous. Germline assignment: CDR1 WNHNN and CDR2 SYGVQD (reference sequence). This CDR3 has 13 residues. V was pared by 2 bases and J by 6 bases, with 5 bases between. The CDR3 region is CASSEQANSPLHF. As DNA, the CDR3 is TGCGCCAGCAGTGAGCAGGCTAATTCACCCCTCCACTTT.

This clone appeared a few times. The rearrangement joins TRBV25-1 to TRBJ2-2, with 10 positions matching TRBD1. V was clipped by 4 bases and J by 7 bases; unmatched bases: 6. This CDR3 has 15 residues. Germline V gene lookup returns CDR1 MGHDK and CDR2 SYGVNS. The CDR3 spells CASSATGGSHGELFF. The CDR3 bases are TGTGCCAGCAGTGCGACAGGGGGCTCACACGGGGAGCTGTTTTTT.

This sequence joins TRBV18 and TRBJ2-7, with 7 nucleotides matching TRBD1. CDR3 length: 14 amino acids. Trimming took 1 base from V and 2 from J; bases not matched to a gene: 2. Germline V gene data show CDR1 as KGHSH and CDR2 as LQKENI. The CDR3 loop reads CASSPRGQPYEQYF. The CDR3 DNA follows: TGTGCCAGCTCACCACGGGGACAGCCCTACGAGCAGTACTTC.

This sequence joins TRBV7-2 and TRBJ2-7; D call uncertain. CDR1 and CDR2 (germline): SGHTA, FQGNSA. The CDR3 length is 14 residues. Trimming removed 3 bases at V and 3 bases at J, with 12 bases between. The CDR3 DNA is TGTGCCAGCAGCTTGGCGCTGGGCCTCTACGAGCAGTACTTC. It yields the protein CASSLALGLYEQYF.